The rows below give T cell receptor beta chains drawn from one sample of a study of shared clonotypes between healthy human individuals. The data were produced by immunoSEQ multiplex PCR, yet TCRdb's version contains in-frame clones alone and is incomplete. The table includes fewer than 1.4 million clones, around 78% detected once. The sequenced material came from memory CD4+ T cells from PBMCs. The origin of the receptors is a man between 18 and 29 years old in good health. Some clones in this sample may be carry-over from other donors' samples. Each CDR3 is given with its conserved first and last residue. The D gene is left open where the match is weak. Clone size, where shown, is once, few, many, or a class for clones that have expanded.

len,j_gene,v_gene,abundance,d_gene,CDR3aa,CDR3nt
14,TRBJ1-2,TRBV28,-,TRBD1,CASSRTGQGYGYTF,TGTGCCAGCAGTCGGACGGGACAGGGGTATGGCTACACCTTC
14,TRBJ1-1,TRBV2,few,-,CASSSGGRMAEAFF,TGTGCCAGCAGTTCGGGGGGGCGCATGGCTGAAGCCTTCTTT
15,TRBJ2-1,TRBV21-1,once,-,CASNGALAGVGEQFF,TGTGCCAGCAATGGTGCACTAGCGGGAGTTGGCGAGCAGTTCTTC
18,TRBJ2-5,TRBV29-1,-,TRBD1,CSVGTPSGARGTQETQYF,TGCAGCGTAGGCACACCGAGCGGTGCCAGGGGGACCCAAGAGACCCAGTACTTC
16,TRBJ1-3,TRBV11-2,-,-,CASSLDRTVSGNTIYF,TGTGCCAGCAGCTTAGACAGGACAGTCTCTGGAAACACCATATATTTT
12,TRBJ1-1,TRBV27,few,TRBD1,CASQTGHTEAFF,TGTGCCAGCCAGACAGGGCACACTGAAGCTTTCTTT
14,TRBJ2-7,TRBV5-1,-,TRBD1,CASSPGTGKNEQYF,TGCGCCAGCAGCCCCGGGACAGGGAAGAACGAGCAGTACTTC
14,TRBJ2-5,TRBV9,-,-,CASSVGPLQETQYF,TGTGCCAGCAGCGTAGGCCCGCTCCAAGAGACCCAGTACTTC
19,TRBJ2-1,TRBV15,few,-,CATSRDWVRVQTASNEQFF,TGTGCCACCAGCAGAGATTGGGTGAGGGTCCAGACGGCGAGCAATGAGCAGTTCTTC
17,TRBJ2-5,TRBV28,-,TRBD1,CASSSRRRDRDPRTQYF,TGTGCCAGCAGTTCACGACGAAGGGACAGGGACCCCAGGACCCAGTACTTC
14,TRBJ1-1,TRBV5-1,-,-,CASSPGRETLEAFF,TGCGCCAGCAGCCCAGGAAGGGAGACCCTTGAAGCTTTCTTT
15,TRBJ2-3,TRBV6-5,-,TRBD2,CASRGLAGGADTQYF,TGTGCCAGCCGGGGACTAGCGGGAGGTGCAGATACGCAGTATTTT
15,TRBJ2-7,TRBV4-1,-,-,CASSQGASSLYEQYF,TGCGCCAGCAGCCAAGGAGCTTCCTCTCTCTACGAGCAGTACTTC
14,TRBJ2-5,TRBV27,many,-,CASSLFQGFETQYF,TGTGCCAGCAGTTTATTCCAGGGTTTCGAGACCCAGTACTTC
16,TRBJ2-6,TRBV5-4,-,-,CASSLAADAGANVLTF,TGTGCCAGCAGCTTGGCGGCTGACGCTGGGGCCAACGTCCTGACTTTC
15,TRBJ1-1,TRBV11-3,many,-,CASSLVRLGRAEAFF,TGTGCCAGCAGCTTAGTAAGGTTGGGGAGGGCTGAAGCTTTCTTT
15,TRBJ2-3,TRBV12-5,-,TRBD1,CASASGQGARDTQYF,TGTGCTAGTGCCTCGGGACAGGGGGCAAGAGATACGCAGTATTTT
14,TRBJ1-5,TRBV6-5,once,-,CASSYSGIGQPQHF,TGTGCCAGCAGTTACTCTGGGATCGGCCAGCCCCAGCATTTT
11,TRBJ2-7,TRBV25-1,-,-,CASVGAYEQYF,TGTGCCAGTGTAGGGGCCTACGAGCAGTACTTC
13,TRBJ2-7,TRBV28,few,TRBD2,CASYSGTNYEQYF,TGTGCCAGCTATAGCGGGACGAACTACGAGCAGTACTTC
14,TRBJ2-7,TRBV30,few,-,CAWSVGPYPYEQYF,TGTGCCTGGAGCGTCGGCCCTTACCCCTACGAGCAGTACTTC
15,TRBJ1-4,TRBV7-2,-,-,CASSIRGGGNEKLFF,TGTGCCAGCAGCATAAGGGGGGGCGGTAATGAAAAACTGTTTTTT
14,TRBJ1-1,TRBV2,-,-,CASSLPPGNTEAFF,TGTGCCAGCAGTCTACCTCCCGGAAACACTGAAGCTTTCTTT
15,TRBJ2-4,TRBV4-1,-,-,CASSQAGTGEDIQYF,TGCGCCAGCAGCCAAGCGGGTACAGGGGAGGACATTCAGTACTTC
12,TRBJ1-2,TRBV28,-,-,CASSLGWDGYTF,TGTGCCAGCTCTCTGGGATGGGATGGCTACACCTTC
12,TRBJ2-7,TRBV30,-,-,CAWEGVAYEQYF,TGTGCCTGGGAGGGGGTGGCCTACGAGCAGTACTTC